This entry concerns a single T cell receptor (beta chain). What it binds is unknown. The entry originates in a study of CD8+ T cells in alopecia areata. Study in general: Oral tofacitinib, 5 to 10 mg twice daily, was given in an open-label trial. Study-level points and caveats: In lesional scalp, particularly from alopecia totalis/universalis, clonality was higher than in normal scalp. For patients receiving tofacitinib, scalp clonality and expanded CD8+ clones among the top 100 significantly decreased. On tofacitinib, scalp and blood still held many of the expanded lesional clones.

The CDR3 runs to 14 residues. Germline V CDR1 and CDR2: MNHEY, SMNVEV (reference sequence). The V and J ends lost 7 bases and 3 bases respectively, with 16 bases between them. Treatment meaning: oral pan-JAK inhibitor, 5-10 mg twice daily. Once RNA had been extracted, it was reverse transcribed into cDNA to act as the sequencing template. Assay used: immunoSEQ multiplex PCR; TCRdb lists only in-frame clones, some missing. The sample carries roughly 110,000 clones, roughly 89% recorded once. The source is a human donor with alopecia areata. The J gene is TRBJ2-7, the V gene TRBV27; D uncertain. The input for sequencing was CD8+ T cells sorted from blood, taken at week 24, from a patient treated with tofacitinib. As DNA, the CDR3 is TGTGCCAGCACCTCGGCAAGACCCCACTACGAGCAGTACTTC. The encoded protein is CASTSARPHYEQYF.